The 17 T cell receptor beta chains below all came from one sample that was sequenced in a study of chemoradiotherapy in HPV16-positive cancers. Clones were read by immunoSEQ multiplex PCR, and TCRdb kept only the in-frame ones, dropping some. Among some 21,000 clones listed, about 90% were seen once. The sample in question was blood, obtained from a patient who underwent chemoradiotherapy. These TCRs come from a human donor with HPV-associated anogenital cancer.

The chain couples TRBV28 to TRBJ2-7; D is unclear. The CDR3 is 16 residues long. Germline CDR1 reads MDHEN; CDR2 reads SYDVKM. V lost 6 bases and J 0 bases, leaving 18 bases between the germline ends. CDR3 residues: CASSAAGLKSSYEQYF. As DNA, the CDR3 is TGTGCCAGCAGCGCCGCCGGCCTAAAGAGCTCCTACGAGCAGTACTTC.

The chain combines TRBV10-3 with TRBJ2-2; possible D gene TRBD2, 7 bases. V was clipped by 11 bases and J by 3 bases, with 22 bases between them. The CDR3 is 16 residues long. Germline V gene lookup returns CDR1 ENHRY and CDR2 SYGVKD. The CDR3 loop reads CASEGGGAEDTGELFF. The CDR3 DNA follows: TGTGCCTCAGAAGGAGGGGGGGCCGAGGACACCGGGGAGCTGTTTTTT.

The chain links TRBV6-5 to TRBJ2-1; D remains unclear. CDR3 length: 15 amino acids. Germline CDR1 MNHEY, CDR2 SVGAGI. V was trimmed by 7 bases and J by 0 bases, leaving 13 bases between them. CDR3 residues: CASTLLRSSYNEQFF. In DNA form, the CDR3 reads TGTGCCAGCACCCTTCTGCGGAGCTCCTACAATGAGCAGTTCTTC.

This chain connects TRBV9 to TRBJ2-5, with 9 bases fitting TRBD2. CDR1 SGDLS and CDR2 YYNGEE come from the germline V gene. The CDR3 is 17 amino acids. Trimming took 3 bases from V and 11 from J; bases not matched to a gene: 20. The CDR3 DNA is TGTGCCAGCAGCGAGGGCAGTGTGTTGGCGGGAGGGTATGAGCAGTACTTC. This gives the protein CASSEGSVLAGGYEQYF.

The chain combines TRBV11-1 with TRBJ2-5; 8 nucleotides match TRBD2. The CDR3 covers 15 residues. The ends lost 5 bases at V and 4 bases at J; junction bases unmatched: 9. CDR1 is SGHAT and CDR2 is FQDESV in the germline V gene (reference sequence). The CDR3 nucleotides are TGTGCCAGCAGCCTCGGGGGGGCGGCAGTAGAGACCCAGTACTTC. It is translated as CASSLGGAAVETQYF.

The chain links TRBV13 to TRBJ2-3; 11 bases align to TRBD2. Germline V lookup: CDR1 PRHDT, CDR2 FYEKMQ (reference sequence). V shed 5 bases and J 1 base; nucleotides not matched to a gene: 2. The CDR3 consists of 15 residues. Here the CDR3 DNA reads TGTGCCAGCAGCAAACTAGCGGGGGGCACAGATACGCAGTATTTT. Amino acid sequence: CASSKLAGGTDTQYF.

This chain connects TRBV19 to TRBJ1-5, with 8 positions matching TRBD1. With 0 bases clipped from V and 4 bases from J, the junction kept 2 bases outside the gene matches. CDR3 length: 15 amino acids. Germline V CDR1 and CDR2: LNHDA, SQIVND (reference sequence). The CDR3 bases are TGTGCCAGTAGTATAGATGGACAGGGTAATCAGCCCCAGCATTTT. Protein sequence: CASSIDGQGNQPQHF.

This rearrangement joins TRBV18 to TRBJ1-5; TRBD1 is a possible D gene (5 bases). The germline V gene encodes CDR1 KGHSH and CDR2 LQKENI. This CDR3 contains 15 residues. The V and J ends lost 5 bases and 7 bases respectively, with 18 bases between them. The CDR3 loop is CASSDGTPTRQPQHF. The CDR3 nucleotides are TGTGCCAGCTCAGACGGGACCCCTACAAGACAGCCCCAGCATTTT. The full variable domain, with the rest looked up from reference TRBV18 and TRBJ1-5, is NAGVMQNPRHLVRRRGQEARLRCSPMKGHSHVYWYRQLPEEGLKFMVYLQKENIIDESGMPKERFSAEFPKEGPSILRIQQVVRGDSAAYFCASSDGTPTRQPQHFGDGTRLSIL.

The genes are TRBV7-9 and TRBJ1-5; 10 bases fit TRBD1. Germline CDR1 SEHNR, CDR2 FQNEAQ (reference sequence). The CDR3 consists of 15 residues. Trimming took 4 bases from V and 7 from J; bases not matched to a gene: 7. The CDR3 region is CASSSGTGAGQPQHF. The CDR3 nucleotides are TGTGCCAGCAGCTCCGGGACAGGGGCGGGACAGCCCCAGCATTTT.

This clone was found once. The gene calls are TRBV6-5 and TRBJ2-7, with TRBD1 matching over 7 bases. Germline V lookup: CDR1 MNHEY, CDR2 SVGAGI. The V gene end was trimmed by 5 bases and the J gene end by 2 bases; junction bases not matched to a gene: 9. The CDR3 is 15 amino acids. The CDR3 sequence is CASSPTGAETYEQYF. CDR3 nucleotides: TGTGCCAGCAGTCCAACAGGGGCCGAAACCTACGAGCAGTACTTC.

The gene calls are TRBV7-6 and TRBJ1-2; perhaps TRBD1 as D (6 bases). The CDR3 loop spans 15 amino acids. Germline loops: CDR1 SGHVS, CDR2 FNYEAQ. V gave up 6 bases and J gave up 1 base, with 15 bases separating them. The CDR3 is CASRKGEGVNYGYTF. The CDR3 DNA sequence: TGTGCCAGCAGGAAAGGGGAGGGGGTTAACTATGGCTACACCTTC.

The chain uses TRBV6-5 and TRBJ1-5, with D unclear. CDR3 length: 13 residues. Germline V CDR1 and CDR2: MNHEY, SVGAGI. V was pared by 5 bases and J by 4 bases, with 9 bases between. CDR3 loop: CASSPNRNQPQHF. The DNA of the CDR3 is TGTGCCAGCAGTCCTAACCGTAATCAGCCCCAGCATTTT.

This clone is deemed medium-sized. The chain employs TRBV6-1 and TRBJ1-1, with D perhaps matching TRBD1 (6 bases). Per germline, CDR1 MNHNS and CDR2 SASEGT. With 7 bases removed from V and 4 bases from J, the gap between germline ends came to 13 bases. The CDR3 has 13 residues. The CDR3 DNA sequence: TGTGCCAGCAACATACAGGGTTCCACTGAAGCTTTCTTT. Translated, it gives CASNIQGSTEAFF.

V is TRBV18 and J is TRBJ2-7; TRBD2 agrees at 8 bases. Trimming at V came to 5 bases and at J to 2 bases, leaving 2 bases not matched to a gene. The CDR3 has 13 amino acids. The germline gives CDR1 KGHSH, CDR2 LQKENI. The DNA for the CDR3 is TGTGCCAGCTCAACGGGGGGGGCCTACGAGCAGTACTTC. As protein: CASSTGGAYEQYF.

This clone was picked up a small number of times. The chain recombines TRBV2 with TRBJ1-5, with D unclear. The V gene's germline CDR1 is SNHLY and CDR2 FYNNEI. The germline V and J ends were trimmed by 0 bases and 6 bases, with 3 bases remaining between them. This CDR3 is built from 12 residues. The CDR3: CASSEASQPQHF. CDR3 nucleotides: TGTGCCAGCAGTGAAGCCTCTCAGCCCCAGCATTTT.

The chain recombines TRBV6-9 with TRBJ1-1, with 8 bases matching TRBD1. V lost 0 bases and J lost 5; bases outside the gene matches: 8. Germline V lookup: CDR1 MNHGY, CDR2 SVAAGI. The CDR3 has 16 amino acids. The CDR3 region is CASSYSRPGGWTEAFF. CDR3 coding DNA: TGTGCCAGCAGTTATTCCAGGCCAGGGGGCTGGACTGAAGCTTTCTTT.

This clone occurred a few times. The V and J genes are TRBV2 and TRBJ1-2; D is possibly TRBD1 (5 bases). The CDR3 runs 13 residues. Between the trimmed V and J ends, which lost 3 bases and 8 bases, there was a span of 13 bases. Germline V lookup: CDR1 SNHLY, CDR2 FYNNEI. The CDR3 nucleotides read TGTGCCAGCAGTGAGTCATTTGGGGACGGCTACACCTTC. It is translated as CASSESFGDGYTF.